A selection of T cell receptor beta chains follows, all from one sample in a study of blood T cell repertoires in COVID-19. Generated by immunoSEQ multiplex PCR, the TCRdb table keeps only in-frame clones and is missing some. The profile shows some 220,000 clones, 82% of them singletons. The sample was peripheral blood. The receptors stem from a woman in her 70s with COVID-19, enrolled during active disease. Both conserved end residues are part of each CDR3. A D gene is named only where the DNA matches it firmly. For some rows the clone size is stated as once, few or many, or as a class when expanded; others skip it.

D: .; J: TRBJ1-1; size: .; V: TRBV2; DNA: TGTGCCAGCAGTGCCTACAGTCTTTTGAACACTGAAGCTTTCTTT; CDR3: CASSAYSLLNTEAFF
D: TRBD1; J: TRBJ1-6; size: .; V: TRBV11-1; DNA: TGTGCCAGCAGCGACGACAGGGGGCGCTTCGCCCTCCACTTT; CDR3: CASSDDRGRFALHF
D: .; J: TRBJ2-7; size: many; V: TRBV2; DNA: TGTGCCAGCGCGTTCTCCTACGAGCAGTACTTC; CDR3: CASAFSYEQYF
D: .; J: TRBJ1-3; size: .; V: TRBV3-1/TRBV3-2; DNA: TGTGCCAGCAGTCCCGCTCCGAACGGTGACACCATATATTTT; CDR3: CASSPAPNGDTIYF
D: TRBD2; J: TRBJ2-1; size: .; V: TRBV19; DNA: TGTGCCAGTAGTATGGGACTAGCGGGCAACAATGAGCAGTTCTTC; CDR3: CASSMGLAGNNEQFF
D: TRBD1; J: TRBJ1-1; size: .; V: TRBV5-6; DNA: TGTGCCAGCAGCTTGGCCGGGACAGCTTTATTT; CDR3: CASSLAGTALF
D: .; J: TRBJ1-2; size: .; V: TRBV10-3; DNA: TGTGCCATCGAGGGACTCTATGGCTACACCTTC; CDR3: CAIEGLYGYTF
D: .; J: TRBJ1-2; size: .; V: TRBV10-3; DNA: TGTGCCATCAGTGAGTCGACAGGTGGCTATGGCTACACCTTC; CDR3: CAISESTGGYGYTF
D: TRBD1; J: TRBJ1-2; size: .; V: TRBV5-4; DNA: TGTGCCAGCAGCTTGGACCCCCGGACAGGGAGCTATGGCTACACCTTC; CDR3: CASSLDPRTGSYGYTF
D: TRBD1; J: TRBJ2-1; size: once; V: TRBV27; DNA: TGTGCCAGCAGGCTCCGTACAGGGGCGAACTACAATGAGCAGTTCTTC; CDR3: CASRLRTGANYNEQFF
D: .; J: TRBJ2-1; size: .; V: TRBV18; DNA: TGTGCCAGCTCACCAGGATCCGGGAGCTCCTACAATGAGCAGTTCTTC; CDR3: CASSPGSGSSYNEQFF
D: .; J: TRBJ2-3; size: .; V: TRBV5-4; DNA: TGTGCCAGCAGCTTGGACAGTGCTAGCACAGATACGCAGTATTTT; CDR3: CASSLDSASTDTQYF
D: .; J: TRBJ2-1; size: .; V: TRBV24-1; DNA: TGTGCCACCAGTGACCGGCCGCCAGGGGGGAATGAGCAGTTCTTC; CDR3: CATSDRPPGGNEQFF
D: TRBD1; J: TRBJ1-5; size: few; V: TRBV19; DNA: TGTGCCAGTACGGACAGGAGTGGCAATCAGCCCCAGCATTTT; CDR3: CASTDRSGNQPQHF
D: .; J: TRBJ1-5; size: .; V: TRBV15; DNA: TGTGCCACCAGCAGAGATCCCTCACAGTTTAATCAGCCCCAGCATTTT; CDR3: CATSRDPSQFNQPQHF
D: .; J: TRBJ2-4; size: few; V: TRBV21-1; DNA: TGTGCCAGCAGCAAAGGGTGGACAGGGGAGCCACTAGCCAAAAACATTCAGTACTTC; CDR3: CASSKGWTGEPLAKNIQYF
D: .; J: TRBJ1-2; size: .; V: TRBV9; DNA: TGTGCCAGCAGCGTAGGGGGAGAAAACTATGGCTACACCTTC; CDR3: CASSVGGENYGYTF
D: TRBD1; J: TRBJ2-4; size: .; V: TRBV7-2; DNA: TGTGCCAGCAGCTTAACCAGGGGGAACATTCAGTACTTC; CDR3: CASSLTRGNIQYF
D: TRBD1; J: TRBJ1-6; size: .; V: TRBV4-1; DNA: TGCGCCAGCAGCCAAGCTATGACAGGGGGCACTTCACCCCTCCACTTT; CDR3: CASSQAMTGGTSPLHF
D: .; J: TRBJ2-5; size: .; V: TRBV11-1; DNA: TGTGCCAGCAGCGCCTCCGGACTTATACAAGAGACCCAGTACTTC; CDR3: CASSASGLIQETQYF
D: .; J: TRBJ2-2; size: .; V: TRBV18; DNA: TGTGCCAGCTCACGTGACTTGGAGGCCGGGGAGCTGTTTTTT; CDR3: CASSRDLEAGELFF
D: .; J: TRBJ2-4; size: .; V: TRBV21-1; DNA: TGTGCCAGCAGCAAAGCAACGTTGATCCTCAAGCGTGAACTAAACATTCAGTACTTC; CDR3: CASSKATLILKRELNIQYF
D: TRBD2; J: TRBJ2-1; size: .; V: TRBV18; DNA: TGTGCCAGCTCATCTCTAGCGGGTCCCTCCTACAATGAGCAGTTCTTC; CDR3: CASSSLAGPSYNEQFF
D: TRBD2; J: TRBJ2-7; size: .; V: TRBV6-2/TRBV6-3; DNA: TGTGCCAGCAGTTACTCGGGACCGATAGCGGGGGGAGAGCAGTACTTC; CDR3: CASSYSGPIAGGEQYF
D: .; J: TRBJ2-3; size: .; V: TRBV7-8; DNA: TGTGCCAGCAGCTTCCCGGGGGGCACAGATACGCAGTATTTT; CDR3: CASSFPGGTDTQYF
D: TRBD1; J: TRBJ1-5; size: .; V: TRBV15; DNA: TGTGCCACCAGCAGGGGAGGACAGGTATATAGCAATCAGCCCCAGCATTTT; CDR3: CATSRGGQVYSNQPQHF